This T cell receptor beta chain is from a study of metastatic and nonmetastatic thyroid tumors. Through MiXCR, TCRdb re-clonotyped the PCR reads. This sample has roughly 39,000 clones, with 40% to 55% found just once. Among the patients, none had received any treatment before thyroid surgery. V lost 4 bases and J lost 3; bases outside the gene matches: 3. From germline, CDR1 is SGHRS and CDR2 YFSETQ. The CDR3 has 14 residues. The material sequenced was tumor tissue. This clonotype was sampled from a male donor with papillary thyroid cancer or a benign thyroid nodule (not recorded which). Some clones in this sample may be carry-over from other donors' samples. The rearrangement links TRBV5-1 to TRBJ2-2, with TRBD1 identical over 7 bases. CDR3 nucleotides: TGCGCCAGCAGCGCGACAGGGTACACCGGGGAGCTGTTTTTT. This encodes CASSATGYTGELFF.